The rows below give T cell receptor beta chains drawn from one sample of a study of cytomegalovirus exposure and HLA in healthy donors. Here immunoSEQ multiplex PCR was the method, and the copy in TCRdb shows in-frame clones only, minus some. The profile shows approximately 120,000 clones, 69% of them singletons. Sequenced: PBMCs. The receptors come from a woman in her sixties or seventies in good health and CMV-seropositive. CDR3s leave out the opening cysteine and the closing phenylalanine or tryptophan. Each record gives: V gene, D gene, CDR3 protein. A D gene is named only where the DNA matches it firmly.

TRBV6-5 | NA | ASSYKAGSYNEQF
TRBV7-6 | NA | ASSLGRTDTQY
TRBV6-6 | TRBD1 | ASSRTGLSGNTIY
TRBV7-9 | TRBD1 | ASSLGTGGFNSPLH
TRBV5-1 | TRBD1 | ASSAGQGITDTQY
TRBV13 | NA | ASSRGRGTRTYEQY
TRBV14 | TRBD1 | ASSHLPGQGDNEQF
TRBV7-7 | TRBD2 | ASSLGTSGGTQY
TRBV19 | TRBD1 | ASSLYRGTSGNQPQH
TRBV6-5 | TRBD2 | ASAREVSSYNEQF
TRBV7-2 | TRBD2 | ASSYGTSVSYEQY
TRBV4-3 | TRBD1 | ASSRQAGTGGNEQF
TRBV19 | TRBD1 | ASNQGARAF
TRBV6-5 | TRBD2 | ASSTGLAGGKQF
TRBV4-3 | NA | ASSQQTSLNTEAF
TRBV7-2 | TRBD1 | ASRSGQVMDTQY
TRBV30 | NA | AWRSSLLQDGVYGYT
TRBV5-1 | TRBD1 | ASSAGTAKNIQY
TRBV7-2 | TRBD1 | ASGGDGQGHGYT
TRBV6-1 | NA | ASSSRAPSVEAF
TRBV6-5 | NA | ASSALGGGKETQY
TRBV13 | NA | ASSLYTNTEAF
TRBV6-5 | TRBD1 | ASSYRIGGGYNEQF
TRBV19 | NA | ASRGQSNQPQH
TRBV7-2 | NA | ASSLVNGGDYGYT
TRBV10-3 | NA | AISAGTGDYGYT
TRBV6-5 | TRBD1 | ASSYSRGQLNSPLH
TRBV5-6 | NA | ASRSGPKQMNTEAF
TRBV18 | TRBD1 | ASSEDRAPEQY
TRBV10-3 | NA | AISTLGGANTEAF
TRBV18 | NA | ASSSSYGYT
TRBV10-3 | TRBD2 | AISLTSGGTRTDTQY
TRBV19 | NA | ASGRGTEAF
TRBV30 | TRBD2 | AWSPGLAGGAGYEQY
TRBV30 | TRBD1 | AWSYRGPGNTIY
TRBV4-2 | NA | ASSQVDSNPYEQY
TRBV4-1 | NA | ASSQAAGGPYGYT
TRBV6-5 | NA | ASSYSTGEGEETQY
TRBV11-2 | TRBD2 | ASSLRGLGVHEQY
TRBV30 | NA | AWSRRAQETQY
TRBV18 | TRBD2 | ASSPPSREAGELF
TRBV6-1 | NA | ASRGQLIYNEQF
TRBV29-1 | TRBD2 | SAKGTSGDPQY
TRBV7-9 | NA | SSSQPPAEAF
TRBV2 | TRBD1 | ASSDQGGVTEAF
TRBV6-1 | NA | ASRPGDQGSEKLF
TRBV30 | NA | AWSPQGGGEQF
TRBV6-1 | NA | ASSESGSTGNYGYT
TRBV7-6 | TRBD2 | ASSLGLLAGTNNEQF
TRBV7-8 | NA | ASSQEGSRFSGYGYT
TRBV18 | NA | ASSPGSQETQY
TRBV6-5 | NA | ASRTLALEQY
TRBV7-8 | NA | ASSSNYQPQH
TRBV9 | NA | ASSVGPGDTDTQY